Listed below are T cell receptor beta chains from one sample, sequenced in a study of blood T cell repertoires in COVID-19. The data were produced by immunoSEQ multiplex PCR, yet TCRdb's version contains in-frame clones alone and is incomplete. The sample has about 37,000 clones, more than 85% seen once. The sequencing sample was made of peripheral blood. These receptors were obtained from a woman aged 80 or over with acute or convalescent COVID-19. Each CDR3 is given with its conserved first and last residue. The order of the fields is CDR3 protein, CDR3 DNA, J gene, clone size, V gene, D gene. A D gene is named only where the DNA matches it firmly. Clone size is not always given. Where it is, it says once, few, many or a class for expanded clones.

CDR3 protein: CASSLAPRGSYNEQFF; CDR3 DNA: TGCGCCAGCAGCTTGGCCCCCAGGGGCTCCTACAATGAGCAGTTCTTC; J gene: TRBJ2-1; clone size: -; V gene: TRBV5-1; D gene: -
CDR3 protein: CASSLVENYGYTF; CDR3 DNA: TGTGCCAGCAGCTTGGTAGAGAACTATGGCTACACCTTC; J gene: TRBJ1-2; clone size: -; V gene: TRBV5-8; D gene: -
CDR3 protein: CASSPGRAGGSETQYF; CDR3 DNA: TGTGCCAGCTCACCCGGCAGAGCAGGGGGTTCGGAGACCCAGTACTTC; J gene: TRBJ2-5; clone size: -; V gene: TRBV18; D gene: TRBD1
CDR3 protein: CASSRDSYNEQFF; CDR3 DNA: TGTGCCAGCAGCCGGGACAGCTACAATGAGCAGTTCTTC; J gene: TRBJ2-1; clone size: -; V gene: TRBV6-6; D gene: TRBD1
CDR3 protein: CASSSTSGGREQYF; CDR3 DNA: TGTGCCAGCAGCTCCACTAGCGGGGGGAGGGAGCAGTACTTC; J gene: TRBJ2-7; clone size: -; V gene: TRBV5-6; D gene: TRBD2
CDR3 protein: CATSREMTSGDTQYF; CDR3 DNA: TGTGCCACCAGCAGAGAGATGACTAGCGGAGATACGCAGTATTTT; J gene: TRBJ2-3; clone size: -; V gene: TRBV15; D gene: TRBD2
CDR3 protein: CASSAPGRDAGELFF; CDR3 DNA: TGTGCCAGCAGTGCCCCAGGCAGGGATGCCGGGGAGCTGTTTTTT; J gene: TRBJ2-2; clone size: -; V gene: TRBV6-2/TRBV6-3; D gene: -
CDR3 protein: CASSLNPAGGQETQYF; CDR3 DNA: TGCGCCAGCAGCCTCAACCCAGCGGGGGGGCAAGAGACCCAGTACTTC; J gene: TRBJ2-5; clone size: -; V gene: TRBV4-3; D gene: TRBD2
CDR3 protein: CASSQVGVDTEAFF; CDR3 DNA: TGTGCCAGCAGCCAAGTCGGGGTCGACACTGAAGCTTTCTTT; J gene: TRBJ1-1; clone size: -; V gene: TRBV3-1/TRBV3-2; D gene: -
CDR3 protein: CASSPGGSSYGYTF; CDR3 DNA: TGTGCCAGCAGCCCGGGGGGTTCCTCCTATGGCTACACCTTC; J gene: TRBJ1-2; clone size: -; V gene: TRBV6-5; D gene: -
CDR3 protein: CASSQREGYNEQFF; CDR3 DNA: TGTGCCAGCAGCCAAAGGGAGGGGTACAATGAGCAGTTCTTC; J gene: TRBJ2-1; clone size: -; V gene: TRBV3-1/TRBV3-2; D gene: TRBD2
CDR3 protein: CASSPAGSHKNEKLFF; CDR3 DNA: TGTGCCAGCTCACCTGCAGGGTCCCATAAAAATGAAAAACTGTTTTTT; J gene: TRBJ1-4; clone size: -; V gene: TRBV18; D gene: -
CDR3 protein: CASSFSRESYEQYF; CDR3 DNA: TGTGCCAGCAGCTTTAGCCGGGAGTCCTACGAGCAGTACTTC; J gene: TRBJ2-7; clone size: once; V gene: TRBV7-9; D gene: -
CDR3 protein: CASSFDAYTDTQYF; CDR3 DNA: TGTGCCAGCAGCTTCGATGCCTACACAGATACGCAGTATTTT; J gene: TRBJ2-3; clone size: -; V gene: TRBV7-3; D gene: -
CDR3 protein: CATSRVRQGGYNEQFF; CDR3 DNA: TGTGCCACCAGCAGAGTCCGGCAGGGGGGCTACAATGAGCAGTTCTTC; J gene: TRBJ2-1; clone size: -; V gene: TRBV15; D gene: -
CDR3 protein: CASSIGDRANEKLFF; CDR3 DNA: TGTGCCAGTAGTATAGGTGACAGGGCGAATGAAAAACTGTTTTTT; J gene: TRBJ1-4; clone size: once; V gene: TRBV19; D gene: TRBD1
CDR3 protein: CASSPNRQGIYEQYF; CDR3 DNA: TGCGCCAGCAGCCCCAACCGACAGGGGATTTACGAGCAGTACTTC; J gene: TRBJ2-7; clone size: few; V gene: TRBV5-1; D gene: TRBD1
CDR3 protein: CASRNHRVLEETQYF; CDR3 DNA: TGCGCCAGCAGAAACCACAGGGTTCTGGAAGAGACCCAGTACTTC; J gene: TRBJ2-5; clone size: -; V gene: TRBV5-1; D gene: -
CDR3 protein: CASSQLAGPSTDTQYF; CDR3 DNA: TGTGCCAGCTCACAGCTAGCGGGGCCTAGCACAGATACGCAGTATTTT; J gene: TRBJ2-3; clone size: -; V gene: TRBV18; D gene: TRBD2
CDR3 protein: CAIRGQGDTEAFF; CDR3 DNA: TGTGCCATCAGGGGACAGGGGGACACTGAAGCTTTCTTT; J gene: TRBJ1-1; clone size: -; V gene: TRBV10-3; D gene: TRBD1
CDR3 protein: CASSRTVYNSPLHF; CDR3 DNA: TGTGCCAGCAGTCGGACAGTCTATAATTCACCCCTCCACTTT; J gene: TRBJ1-6; clone size: few; V gene: TRBV2; D gene: -
CDR3 protein: CASSLISAHPIEAFF; CDR3 DNA: TGCGCCAGCAGCTTGATTTCCGCACACCCCATTGAAGCTTTCTTT; J gene: TRBJ1-1; clone size: -; V gene: TRBV5-1; D gene: -